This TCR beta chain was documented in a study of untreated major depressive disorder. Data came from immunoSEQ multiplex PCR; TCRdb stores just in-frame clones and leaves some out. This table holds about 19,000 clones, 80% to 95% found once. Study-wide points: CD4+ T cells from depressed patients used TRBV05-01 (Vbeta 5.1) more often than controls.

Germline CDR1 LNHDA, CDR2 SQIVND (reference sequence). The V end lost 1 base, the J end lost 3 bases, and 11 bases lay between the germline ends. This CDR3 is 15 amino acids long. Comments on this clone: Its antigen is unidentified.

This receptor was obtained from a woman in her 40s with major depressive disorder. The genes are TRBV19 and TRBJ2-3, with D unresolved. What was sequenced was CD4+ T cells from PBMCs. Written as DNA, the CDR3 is TGTGCCAGTAGTATAGGTCGGTGGCGAACAGATACGCAGTATTTT. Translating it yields CASSIGRWRTDTQYF.